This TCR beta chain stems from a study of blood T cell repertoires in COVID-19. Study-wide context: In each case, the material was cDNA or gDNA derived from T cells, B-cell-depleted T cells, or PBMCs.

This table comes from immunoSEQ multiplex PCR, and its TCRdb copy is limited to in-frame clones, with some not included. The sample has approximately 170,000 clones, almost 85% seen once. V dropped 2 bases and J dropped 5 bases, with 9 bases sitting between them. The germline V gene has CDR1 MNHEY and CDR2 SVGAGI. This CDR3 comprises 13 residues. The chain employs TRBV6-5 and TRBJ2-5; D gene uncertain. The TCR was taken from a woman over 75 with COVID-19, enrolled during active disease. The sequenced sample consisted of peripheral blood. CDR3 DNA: TGTGCCAGCAGTTACACCCGGCGGGAGACCCAGTACTTC. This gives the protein CASSYTRRETQYF.